These T cell receptor beta chains were read from a single sample in a study of blood T cell repertoires in COVID-19. TCRdb's copy holds only in-frame clones and misses some; the assay was immunoSEQ multiplex PCR. The repertoire consists of some 180,000 clones, with 70% to 85% occurring once and the leading ten covering under 15%. The sequenced material came from peripheral blood. The receptors come from a human donor in a cohort sampled during active COVID-19. CDR3s include the opening cysteine and the closing phenylalanine or tryptophan. A D gene is named only where the DNA matches it firmly. Size is omitted from some rows. Given values are once, few, many or a class for expanded clones.

d_gene	v_gene	j_gene	abundance	CDR3aa	CDR3nt
TRBD2	TRBV6-1	TRBJ2-1	-	CASSEGIVGTSGNSYNEQFF	TGTGCCAGCAGTGAGGGTATTGTGGGGACTAGCGGAAACTCCTACAATGAGCAGTTCTTC
-	TRBV15	TRBJ2-7	-	CATSKTTWSYEQYF	TGTGCCACCAGCAAAACTACCTGGAGCTACGAGCAGTACTTC
-	TRBV6-5	TRBJ2-7	-	CASSPHRVHEQYF	TGTGCCAGCAGTCCCCACAGGGTCCACGAGCAGTACTTC
-	TRBV23-1	TRBJ1-6	-	CAGREVGSPLHF	TGCGCCGGCAGGGAGGTGGGATCACCCCTCCACTTT
TRBD1	TRBV4-1	TRBJ1-5	few	CASSQTGPQPQHF	TGCGCCAGCAGCCAGACAGGGCCTCAGCCCCAGCATTTT
-	TRBV28	TRBJ2-7	-	CASSLSVLLSSYEQYF	TGTGCCAGCAGTTTAAGTGTCCTCTTGAGCTCCTACGAGCAGTACTTC
TRBD2	TRBV27	TRBJ2-6	-	CASSSPGGTTFSGANVLTF	TGTGCCAGCAGTTCCCCGGGGGGGACAACCTTCTCTGGGGCCAACGTCCTGACTTTC
-	TRBV28	TRBJ2-7	-	CASSPSTRGEQYF	TGTGCCAGCAGCCCGAGCACGAGAGGGGAGCAGTACTTC
TRBD2	TRBV2	TRBJ2-7	-	CASRRFSGGGDEQYF	TGTGCCAGCAGGCGATTTAGCGGGGGGGGCGACGAGCAGTACTTC
TRBD1	TRBV6-5	TRBJ2-7	-	CASSYRGGNYEQYF	TGTGCCAGCAGTTACCGAGGGGGCAACTACGAGCAGTACTTC
-	TRBV28	TRBJ2-3	-	CAINRGALAPPPDTQYF	TGTGCCATCAACCGGGGGGCCCTCGCTCCTCCTCCAGATACGCAGTATTTT
TRBD1	TRBV5-1	TRBJ2-1	-	CASSATTGTGFLEQFF	TGCGCCAGCAGCGCCACCACCGGGACAGGGTTTCTTGAGCAGTTCTTC
TRBD2	TRBV4-1	TRBJ2-3	-	CASSRPSRAGEYYTQYF	TGCGCCAGCAGCCGCCCGTCGCGGGCGGGAGAGTACTATACGCAGTATTTT
-	TRBV3-1/TRBV3-2	TRBJ1-1	-	CASSQDLRNTEAFF	TGTGCCAGCAGCCAAGATCTGAGGAACACTGAAGCTTTCTTT
-	TRBV7-2	TRBJ1-1	-	CASSLQAYTEAFF	TGTGCCAGCAGCTTACAGGCTTACACTGAAGCTTTCTTT
-	TRBV2	TRBJ2-1	-	CASSEYYNEQFF	TGTGCCAGCAGCGAATACTACAATGAGCAGTTCTTC
TRBD1	TRBV6-2/TRBV6-3	TRBJ1-1	-	CASSWFLTGGYTEAFF	TGTGCCAGCAGTTGGTTCCTAACAGGGGGTTACACTGAAGCTTTCTTT
TRBD1	TRBV24-1	TRBJ2-3	-	CATSDFRGQGYRADSTDTQYF	TGTGCCACCAGTGATTTTCGAGGACAGGGGTACCGAGCGGATAGCACAGATACGCAGTATTTT
-	TRBV5-6	TRBJ1-2	-	CASSSWAVRYGYTF	TGTGCCAGCAGCTCCTGGGCAGTTCGGTATGGCTACACCTTC
-	TRBV30	TRBJ2-1	-	CAWRLGLSSYNEQFF	TGTGCCTGGAGACTAGGTCTGAGCTCCTACAATGAGCAGTTCTTC